This T cell receptor beta chain is drawn from a study of human T cells and chemical hapten exposure. The wider study: Among samples, TCR yields varied mainly because of small differences in pooled library volume.

This clonotype was counted only a few times. Extraction of total RNA was performed on unfractionated whole blood. Attachment of unique molecular identifiers to individual cDNA molecules was performed in the library. Original data processing: Counts of TCRs in each sample centred on a median of about 99,000 and extended from around 24,000 to 710,000. MiXCR, run by TCRdb on the reads, gives a single entry per CDR3 protein. TCRdb, not the original authors, processed these V and J calls. The sample records around 120,000 distinct CDR3 sequences, over 7.5% being singletons. The sample was whole blood. This receptor was obtained from a human donor in good health. Some clones in this sample may be carry-over from other donors' samples.

The CDR3 DNA reads TGCAGTGCTAGAGTCAGGGGTCCGTATGAGCAGTACTTC. Translation gives CSARVRGPYEQYF. The chain recombines TRBV20-1 with TRBJ2-7, with a possible D match to TRBD1 (6 bases). Trimming took 1 base from V and 7 from J, leaving 14 bases between them. Germline values: CDR1 DFQATT, CDR2 SNEGSKA (reference sequence). The CDR3 consists of 13 residues.